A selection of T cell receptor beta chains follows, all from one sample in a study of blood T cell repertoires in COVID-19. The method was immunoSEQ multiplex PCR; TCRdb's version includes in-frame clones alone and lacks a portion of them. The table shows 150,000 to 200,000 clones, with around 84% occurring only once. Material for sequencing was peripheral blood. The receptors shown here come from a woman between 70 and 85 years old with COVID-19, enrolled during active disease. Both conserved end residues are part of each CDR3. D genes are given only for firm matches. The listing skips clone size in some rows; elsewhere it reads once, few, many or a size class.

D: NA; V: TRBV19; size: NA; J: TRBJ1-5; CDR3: CASNWGGRSIRSPQHF; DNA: TGTGCCAGTAATTGGGGGGGCAGGTCAATCCGGTCGCCCCAGCATTTT
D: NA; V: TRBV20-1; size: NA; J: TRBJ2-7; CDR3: CSASRTAGVDEQYF; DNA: TGCAGTGCTAGTCGAACGGCAGGGGTGGACGAGCAGTACTTC
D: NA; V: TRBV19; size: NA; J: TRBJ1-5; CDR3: CASSIQVGQNQPQHF; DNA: TGTGCCAGTAGTATACAGGTTGGACAGAATCAGCCCCAGCATTTT
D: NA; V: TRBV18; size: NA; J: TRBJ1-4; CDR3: CASSPEQGINEKLFF; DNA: TGTGCCAGCTCACCTGAACAGGGAATTAATGAAAAACTGTTTTTT
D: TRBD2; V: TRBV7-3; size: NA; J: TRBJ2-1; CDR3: CASSILAGGNNEQFF; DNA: TGTGCCAGCAGCATCCTAGCGGGGGGAAACAATGAGCAGTTCTTC
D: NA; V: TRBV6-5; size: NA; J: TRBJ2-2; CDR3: CASSVTGLGELFF; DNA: TGTGCCAGCAGCGTGACAGGACTCGGGGAGCTGTTTTTT
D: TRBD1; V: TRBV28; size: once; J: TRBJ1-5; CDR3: CASSLGQGARNNQPQHF; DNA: TGTGCCAGCAGTCTCGGACAGGGGGCGCGGAACAATCAGCCCCAGCATTTT
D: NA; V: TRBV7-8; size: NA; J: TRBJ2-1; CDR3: CASSLLRDFFYNEQFF; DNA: TGTGCCAGCAGCCTCCTCCGGGACTTCTTCTACAATGAGCAGTTCTTC
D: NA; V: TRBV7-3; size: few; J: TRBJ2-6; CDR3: CASSLLALSGANVLTF; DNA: TGTGCCAGCAGCCTACTAGCCCTCTCTGGGGCCAACGTCCTGACTTTC
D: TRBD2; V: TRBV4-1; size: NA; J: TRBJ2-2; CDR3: CASSQWEVNSGRPGELFF; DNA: TGCGCCAGCAGCCAATGGGAGGTTAATAGCGGGAGGCCCGGGGAGCTGTTTTTT
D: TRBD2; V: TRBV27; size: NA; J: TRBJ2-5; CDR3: CASRTGLAFMETQYF; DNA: TGTGCCAGCAGAACGGGACTAGCGTTCATGGAGACCCAGTACTTC
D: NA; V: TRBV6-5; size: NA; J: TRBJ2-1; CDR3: CATSSSYNEQFF; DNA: TGTGCCACGTCCAGCTCCTACAATGAGCAGTTCTTC
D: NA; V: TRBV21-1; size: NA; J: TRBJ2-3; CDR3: CASSKMSGAVSTDTQYF; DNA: TGTGCCAGCAGCAAAATGTCGGGAGCCGTGAGCACAGATACGCAGTATTTT